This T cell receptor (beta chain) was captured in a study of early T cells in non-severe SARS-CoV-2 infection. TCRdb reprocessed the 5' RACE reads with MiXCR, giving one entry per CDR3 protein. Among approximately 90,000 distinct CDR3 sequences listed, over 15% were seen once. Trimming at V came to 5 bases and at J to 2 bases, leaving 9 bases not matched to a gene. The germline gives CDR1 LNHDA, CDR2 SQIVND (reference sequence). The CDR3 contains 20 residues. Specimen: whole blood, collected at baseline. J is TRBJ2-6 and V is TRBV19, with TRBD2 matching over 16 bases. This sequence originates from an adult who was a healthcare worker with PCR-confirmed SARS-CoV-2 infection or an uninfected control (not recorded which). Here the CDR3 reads CASSPPPGLAGGPGANVLTF. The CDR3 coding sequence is TGTGCCAGTAGTCCACCCCCGGGACTAGCGGGAGGGCCTGGGGCCAACGTCCTGACTTTC.